This TCR beta chain was obtained from a study of post-analysis software for immune sequencing data. Turning to the study itself: Some patients lacked subtype; others had relapsing-remitting, secondary progressive or progressive-relapsing disease.

Overall study results and limits: Higher frequency in patients than in controls was seen for roughly five TRBV segments, with TRBV5-6, TRBV5-1 and TRBV20-1 among them. The study found significantly lower normalized Chao1 diversity in multiple sclerosis patients than in controls. F measure showed strong co-clustering of same-batch samples.

The CDR3 is made up of 15 amino acids. V lost 6 bases to trimming and J lost 0 bases; unmatched junction nucleotides: 7. CDR1 is MNHEY, CDR2 SVGEGT, per germline. Worth noting for this clonotype: The target antigen is unknown.

Unique molecular identifiers had been added to the TCR beta cDNA libraries. The yield from approximately 1 to 10 million T cells was around 500,000 cDNA molecules in total. TCRdb called the PCR reads again in MiXCR, with one record for every CDR3 protein. Of almost 700,000 distinct CDR3 sequences listed, around 64% are singletons. This TCR was sampled from a girl aged 2 to 9 with multiple sclerosis. Source material: blood. This chain links TRBV6-2 or TRBV6-3 with TRBJ2-7, with 8 bases that match TRBD1. The CDR3 here is CASSPGTGFSYEQYF. The CDR3 bases are TGTGCCAGCAGCCCAGGGACAGGATTCTCCTACGAGCAGTACTTC.